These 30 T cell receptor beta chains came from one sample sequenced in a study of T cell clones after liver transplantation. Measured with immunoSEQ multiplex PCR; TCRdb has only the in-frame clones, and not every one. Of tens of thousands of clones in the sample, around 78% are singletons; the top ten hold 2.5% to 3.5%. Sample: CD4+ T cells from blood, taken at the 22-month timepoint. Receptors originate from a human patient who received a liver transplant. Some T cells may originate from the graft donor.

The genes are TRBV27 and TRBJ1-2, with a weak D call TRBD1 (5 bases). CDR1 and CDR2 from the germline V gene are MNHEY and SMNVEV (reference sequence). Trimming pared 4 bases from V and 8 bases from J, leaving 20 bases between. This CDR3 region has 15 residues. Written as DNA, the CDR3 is TGTGCCAGCAGTTCCCTCGGCGCGGGGCCGACCGGCTACACCTTC. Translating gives CASSSLGAGPTGYTF.

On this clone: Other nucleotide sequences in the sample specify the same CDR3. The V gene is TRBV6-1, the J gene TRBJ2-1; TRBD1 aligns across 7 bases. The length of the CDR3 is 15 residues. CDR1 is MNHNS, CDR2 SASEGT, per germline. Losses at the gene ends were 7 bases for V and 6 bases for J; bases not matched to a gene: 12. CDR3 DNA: TGTGCCAGCACTTGGGGGCAGGGGGTAGGCAATGAGCAGTTCTTC. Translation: CASTWGQGVGNEQFF.

The CDR3 coding sequence is TGTGCCAGCAGTTACCGGGCAGGGCGAGTCACTGAAGCTTTCTTT. Translation: CASSYRAGRVTEAFF. This rearrangement joins TRBV6-6 to TRBJ1-1, with D tentatively TRBD1 (5 bases). From germline, CDR1 is MNHNY and CDR2 SVGAGI (reference sequence). Deletions cut 2 bases from V and 4 bases from J, with 14 bases between. The CDR3 spans 15 residues.

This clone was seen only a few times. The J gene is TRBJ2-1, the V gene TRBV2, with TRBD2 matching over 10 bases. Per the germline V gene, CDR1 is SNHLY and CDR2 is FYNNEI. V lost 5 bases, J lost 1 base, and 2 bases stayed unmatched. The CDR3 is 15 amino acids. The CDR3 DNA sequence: TGTGCCAGCAGTCAACTAGCGGGATCCTACAATGAGCAGTTCTTC. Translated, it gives CASSQLAGSYNEQFF.

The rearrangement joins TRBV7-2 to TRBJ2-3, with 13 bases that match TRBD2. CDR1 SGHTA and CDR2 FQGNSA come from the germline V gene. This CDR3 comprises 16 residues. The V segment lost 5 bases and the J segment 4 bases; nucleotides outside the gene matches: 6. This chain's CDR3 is CASSRLAGGEADTQYF. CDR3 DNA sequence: TGTGCCAGCAGCAGACTAGCGGGGGGTGAAGCAGATACGCAGTATTTT.

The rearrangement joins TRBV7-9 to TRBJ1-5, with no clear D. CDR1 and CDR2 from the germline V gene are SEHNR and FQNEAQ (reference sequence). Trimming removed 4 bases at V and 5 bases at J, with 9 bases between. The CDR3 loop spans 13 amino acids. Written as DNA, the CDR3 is TGTGCCAGCAGCTCCATCACCGATCAGCCCCAGCATTTT. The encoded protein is CASSSITDQPQHF. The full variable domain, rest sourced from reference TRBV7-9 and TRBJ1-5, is DTGVSQNPRHKITKRGQNVTFRCDPISEHNRLYWYRQTLGQGPEFLTYFQNEAQLEKSRLLSDRFSAERPKGSFSTLEIQRTEQGDSAMYLCASSSITDQPQHFGDGTRLSIL.

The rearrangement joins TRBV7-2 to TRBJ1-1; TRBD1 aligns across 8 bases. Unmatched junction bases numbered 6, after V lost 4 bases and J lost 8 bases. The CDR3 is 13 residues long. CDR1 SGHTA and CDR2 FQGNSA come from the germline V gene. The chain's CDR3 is CASSSRTGLEAFF. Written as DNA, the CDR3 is TGTGCCAGCAGCTCACGGACAGGGCTGGAAGCTTTCTTT.

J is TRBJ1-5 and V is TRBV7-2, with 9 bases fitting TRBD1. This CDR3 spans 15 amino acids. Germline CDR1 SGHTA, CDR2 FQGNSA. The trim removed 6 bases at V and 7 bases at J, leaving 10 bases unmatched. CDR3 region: CASSLDRGGVQPQHF. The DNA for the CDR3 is TGTGCCAGCAGTCTAGACAGGGGGGGAGTCCAGCCCCAGCATTTT.

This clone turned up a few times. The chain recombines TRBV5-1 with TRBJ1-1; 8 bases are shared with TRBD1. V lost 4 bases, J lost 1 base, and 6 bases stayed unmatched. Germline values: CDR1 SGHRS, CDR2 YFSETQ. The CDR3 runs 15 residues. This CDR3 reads CASSPQTGANTEAFF. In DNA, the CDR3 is TGCGCCAGCAGCCCCCAGACAGGGGCGAACACTGAAGCTTTCTTT.

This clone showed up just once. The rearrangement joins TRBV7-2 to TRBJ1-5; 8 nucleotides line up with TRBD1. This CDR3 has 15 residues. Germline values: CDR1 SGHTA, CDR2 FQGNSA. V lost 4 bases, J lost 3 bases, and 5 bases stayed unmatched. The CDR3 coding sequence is TGTGCCAGCAGCTCGACAGGGGAGGCCAATCAGCCCCAGCATTTT. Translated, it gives CASSSTGEANQPQHF.

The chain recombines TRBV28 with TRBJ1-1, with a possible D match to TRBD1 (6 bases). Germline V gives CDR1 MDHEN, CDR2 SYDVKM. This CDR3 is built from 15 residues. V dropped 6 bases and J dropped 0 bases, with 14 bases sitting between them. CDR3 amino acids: CASRLGGSMNTEAFF. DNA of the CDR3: TGTGCCAGCAGGCTGGGGGGCAGCATGAACACTGAAGCTTTCTTT. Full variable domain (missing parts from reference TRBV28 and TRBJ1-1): DVKVTQSSRYLVKRTGEKVFLECVQDMDHENMFWYRQDPGLGLRLIYFSYDVKMKEKGDIPEGYSVSREKKERFSLILESASTNQTSMYLCASRLGGSMNTEAFFGQGTRLTVV.

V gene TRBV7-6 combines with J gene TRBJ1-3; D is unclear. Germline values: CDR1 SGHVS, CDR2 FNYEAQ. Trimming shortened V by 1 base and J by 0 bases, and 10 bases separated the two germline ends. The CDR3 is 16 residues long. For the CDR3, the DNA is TGTGCCAGCAGCTTAGTGCAGAGGTACTCTGGAAACACCATATATTTT. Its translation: CASSLVQRYSGNTIYF.

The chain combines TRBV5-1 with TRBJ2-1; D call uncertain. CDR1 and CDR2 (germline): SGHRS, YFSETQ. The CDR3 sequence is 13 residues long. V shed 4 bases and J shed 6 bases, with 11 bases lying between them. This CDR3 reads CASSRTWANEQFF. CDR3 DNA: TGCGCCAGCAGCCGGACCTGGGCCAATGAGCAGTTCTTC. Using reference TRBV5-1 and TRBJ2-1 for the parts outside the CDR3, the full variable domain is KAGVTQTPRYLIKTRGQQVTLSCSPISGHRSVSWYQQTPGQGLQFLFEYFSETQRNKGNFPGRFSGRQFSNSRSEMNVSTLELGDSALYLCASSRTWANEQFFGPGTRLTVL.

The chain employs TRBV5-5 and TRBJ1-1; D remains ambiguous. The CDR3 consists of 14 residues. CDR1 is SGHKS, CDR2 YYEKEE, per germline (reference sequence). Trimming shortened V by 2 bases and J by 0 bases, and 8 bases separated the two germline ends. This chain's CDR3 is CASSLQRMNTEAFF. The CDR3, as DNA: TGTGCCAGCAGCTTACAACGGATGAACACTGAAGCTTTCTTT.

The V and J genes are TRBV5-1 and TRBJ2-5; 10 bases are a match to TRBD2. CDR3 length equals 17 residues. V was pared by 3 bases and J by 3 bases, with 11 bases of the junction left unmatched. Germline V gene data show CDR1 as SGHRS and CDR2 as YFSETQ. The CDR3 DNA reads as TGCGCCAGCAGCTCGGTGAATGGAGCGGGGGGGAAAGAGACCCAGTACTTC. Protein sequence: CASSSVNGAGGKETQYF. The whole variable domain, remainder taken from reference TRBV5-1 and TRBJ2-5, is KAGVTQTPRYLIKTRGQQVTLSCSPISGHRSVSWYQQTPGQGLQFLFEYFSETQRNKGNFPGRFSGRQFSNSRSEMNVSTLELGDSALYLCASSSVNGAGGKETQYFGPGTRLLVL.

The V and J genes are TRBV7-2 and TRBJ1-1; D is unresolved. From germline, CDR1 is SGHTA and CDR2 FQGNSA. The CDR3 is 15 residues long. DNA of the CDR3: TGTGCTTCGCTGGTCGGCAGCCTCATGAACACTGAAGCTTTCTTT. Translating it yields CASLVGSLMNTEAFF.

DNA of the CDR3: TGTGCCAGCAGCATACAGGGTACTTACGAGCAGTACTTC. This codes for CASSIQGTYEQYF. V and J are TRBV11-2 and TRBJ2-7, with D possibly matching TRBD1 (6 bases). The length of the CDR3 is 13 residues. The germline V gene has CDR1 SGHAT and CDR2 FQNNGV. V was shortened by 5 bases and J by 4 bases, with 12 bases between the two germline ends.

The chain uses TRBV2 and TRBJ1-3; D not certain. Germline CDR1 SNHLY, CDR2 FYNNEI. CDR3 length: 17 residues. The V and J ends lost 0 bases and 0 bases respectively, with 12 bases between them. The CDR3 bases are TGTGCCAGCAGTGAAGCGCTTGAGTTCTTCTCTGGAAACACCATATATTTT. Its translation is CASSEALEFFSGNTIYF.

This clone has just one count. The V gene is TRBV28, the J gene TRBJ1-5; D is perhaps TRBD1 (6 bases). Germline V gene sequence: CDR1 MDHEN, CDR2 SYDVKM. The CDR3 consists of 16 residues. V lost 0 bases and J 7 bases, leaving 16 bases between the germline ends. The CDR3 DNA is TGTGCCAGCAGTTTATGGGTTGGCGGGGGGCCCCAGCCCCAGCATTTT. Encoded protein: CASSLWVGGGPQPQHF. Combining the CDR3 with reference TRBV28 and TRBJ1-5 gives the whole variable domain DVKVTQSSRYLVKRTGEKVFLECVQDMDHENMFWYRQDPGLGLRLIYFSYDVKMKEKGDIPEGYSVSREKKERFSLILESASTNQTSMYLCASSLWVGGGPQPQHFGDGTRLSIL.

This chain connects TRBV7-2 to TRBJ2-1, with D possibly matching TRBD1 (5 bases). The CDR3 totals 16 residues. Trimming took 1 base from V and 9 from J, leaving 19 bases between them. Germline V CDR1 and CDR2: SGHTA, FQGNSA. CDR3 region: CASSLVVGSGAGEQFF. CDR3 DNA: TGTGCCAGCAGCTTAGTGGTGGGATCTGGGGCCGGTGAGCAGTTCTTC.

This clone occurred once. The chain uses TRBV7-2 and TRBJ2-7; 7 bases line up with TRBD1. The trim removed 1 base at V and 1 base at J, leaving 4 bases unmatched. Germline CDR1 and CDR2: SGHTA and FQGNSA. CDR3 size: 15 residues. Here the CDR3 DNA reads TGTGCCAGCAGCTTAGTCAGCAGGGGGTCCTACGAGCAGTACTTC. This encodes CASSLVSRGSYEQYF. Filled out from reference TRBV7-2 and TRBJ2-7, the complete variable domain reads GAGVSQSPSNKVTEKGKDVELRCDPISGHTALYWYRQSLGQGLEFLIYFQGNSAPDKSGLPSDRFSAERTGGSVSTLTIQRTQQEDSAVYLCASSLVSRGSYEQYFGPGTRLTVT.

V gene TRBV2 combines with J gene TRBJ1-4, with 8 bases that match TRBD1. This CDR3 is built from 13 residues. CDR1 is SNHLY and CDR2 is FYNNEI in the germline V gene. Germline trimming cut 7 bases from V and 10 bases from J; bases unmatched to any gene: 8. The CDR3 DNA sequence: TGTGCCAGCATTGGACAGGGAACCCGAAAACTGTTTTTT. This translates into CASIGQGTRKLFF.

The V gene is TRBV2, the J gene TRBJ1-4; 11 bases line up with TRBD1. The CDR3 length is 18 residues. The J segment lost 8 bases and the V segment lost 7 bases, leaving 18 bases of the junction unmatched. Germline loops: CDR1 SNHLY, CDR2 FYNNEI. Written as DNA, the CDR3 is TGTGCCAGCACCCCTCTAGGACAGGGGGCGAGGGTGGGAGAAAAACTGTTTTTT. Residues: CASTPLGQGARVGEKLFF.

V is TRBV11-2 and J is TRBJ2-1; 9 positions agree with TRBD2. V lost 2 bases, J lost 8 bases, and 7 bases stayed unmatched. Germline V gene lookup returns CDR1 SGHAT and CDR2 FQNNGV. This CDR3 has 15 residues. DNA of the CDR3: TGTGCCAGCAGCTTAATTAGCGGGAGTCAGGATGAGCAGTTCTTC. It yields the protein CASSLISGSQDEQFF.

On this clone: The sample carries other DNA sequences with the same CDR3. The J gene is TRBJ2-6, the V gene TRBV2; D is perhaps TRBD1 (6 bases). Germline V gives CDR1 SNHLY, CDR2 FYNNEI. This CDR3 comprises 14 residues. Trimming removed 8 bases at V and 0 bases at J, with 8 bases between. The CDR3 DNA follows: TGTGCCAGCTCGACAGGCTCTGGGGCCAACGTCCTGACTTTC. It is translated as CASSTGSGANVLTF.

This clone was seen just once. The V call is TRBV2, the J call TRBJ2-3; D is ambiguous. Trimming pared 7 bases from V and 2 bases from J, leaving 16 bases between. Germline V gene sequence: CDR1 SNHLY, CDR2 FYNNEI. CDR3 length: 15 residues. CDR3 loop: CASTLEWANTDTQYF. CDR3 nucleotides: TGTGCCAGCACGTTAGAGTGGGCGAACACAGATACGCAGTATTTT. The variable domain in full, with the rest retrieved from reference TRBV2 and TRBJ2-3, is EPEVTQTPSHQVTQMGQEVILRCVPISNHLYFYWYRQILGQKVEFLVSFYNNEISEKSEIFDDQFSVERPDGSNFTLKIRSTKLEDSAMYFCASTLEWANTDTQYFGPGTRLTVL.

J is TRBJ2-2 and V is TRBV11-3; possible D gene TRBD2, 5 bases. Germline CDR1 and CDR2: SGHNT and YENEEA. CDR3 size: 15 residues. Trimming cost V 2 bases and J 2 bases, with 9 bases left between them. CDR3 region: CASSLRTSNTGELFF. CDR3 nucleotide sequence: TGTGCCAGCAGCTTAAGGACTTCCAACACCGGGGAGCTGTTTTTT.

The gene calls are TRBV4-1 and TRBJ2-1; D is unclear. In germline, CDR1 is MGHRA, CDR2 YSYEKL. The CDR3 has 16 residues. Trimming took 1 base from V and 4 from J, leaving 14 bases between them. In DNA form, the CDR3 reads TGCGCCAGCAGCCAAGCCTCGACACGGAGTTACAATGAGCAGTTCTTC. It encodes CASSQASTRSYNEQFF.

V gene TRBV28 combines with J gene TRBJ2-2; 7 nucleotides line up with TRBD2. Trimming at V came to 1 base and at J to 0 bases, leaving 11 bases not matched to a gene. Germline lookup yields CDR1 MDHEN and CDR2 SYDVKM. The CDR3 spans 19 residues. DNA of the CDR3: TGTGCCAGCAGTTTATATCTCGGGCGAGCGGGATCGAACACCGGGGAGCTGTTTTTT. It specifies CASSLYLGRAGSNTGELFF.

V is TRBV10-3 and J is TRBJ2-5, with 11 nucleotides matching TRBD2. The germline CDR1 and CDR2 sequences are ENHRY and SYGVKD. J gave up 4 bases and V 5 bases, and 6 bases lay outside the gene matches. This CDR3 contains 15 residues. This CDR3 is CAISKTSGEGETQYF. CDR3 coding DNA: TGTGCCATCAGTAAGACTAGCGGGGAAGGAGAGACCCAGTACTTC.